The present T cell receptor beta chain was sequenced within a study of blood T cell repertoires in COVID-19. Under the authors' procedure: Estimated nucleated cell counts came from reference gene primer amplification. Some clones are missing from TCRdb's copy, which holds only in-frame ones; the method was immunoSEQ multiplex PCR. The DNA was the basis for D and trimming; V, J and clone size are from that table. The sample has about 110,000 clones, about four fifths seen once. This clone was recorded once. The TCR comes from a woman older than 75 with acute or convalescent COVID-19. The sample comprised peripheral blood.

The CDR3 coding sequence is TGTGCCAGCAGTAGACAGAGCTCTGGGGCCAACGTCCTGACTTTC. Amino acid sequence: CASSRQSSGANVLTF. The chain couples TRBV6-5 to TRBJ2-6, with D maybe TRBD1 (5 bases). Germline V gene sequence: CDR1 MNHEY, CDR2 SVGAGI. The germline V and J ends were trimmed by 5 bases and 0 bases, with 8 bases remaining between them. The CDR3 has 15 residues.